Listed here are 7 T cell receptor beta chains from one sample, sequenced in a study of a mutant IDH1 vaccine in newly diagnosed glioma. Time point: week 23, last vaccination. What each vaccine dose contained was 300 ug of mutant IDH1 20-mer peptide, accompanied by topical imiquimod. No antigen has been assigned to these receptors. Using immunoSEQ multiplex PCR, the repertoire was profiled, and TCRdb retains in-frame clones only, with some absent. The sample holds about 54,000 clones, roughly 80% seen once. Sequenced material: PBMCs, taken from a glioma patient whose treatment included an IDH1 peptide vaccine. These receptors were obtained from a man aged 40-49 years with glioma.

The CDR3 DNA follows: TGCGCCAGCAGCCAGTCCGGTGGGACTAGCGAGGGGAGAGGCGGCGAGCAGTACTTC. This sequence encodes CASSQSGGTSEGRGGEQYF. The rearrangement links TRBV4-1 to TRBJ2-7; 10 bases match TRBD2. Germline values: CDR1 MGHRA, CDR2 YSYEKL. The junction had 20 bases not matched to a gene; V was cut back by 3 bases and J by 6 bases. The CDR3 covers 19 residues.

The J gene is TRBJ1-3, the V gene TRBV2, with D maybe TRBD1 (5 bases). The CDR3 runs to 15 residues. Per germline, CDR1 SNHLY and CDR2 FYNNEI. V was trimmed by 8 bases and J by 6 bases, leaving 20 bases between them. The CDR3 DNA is TGTGCCAGCTCTTACGGGACGCCGAGGACAAACACCATATATTTT. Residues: CASSYGTPRTNTIYF. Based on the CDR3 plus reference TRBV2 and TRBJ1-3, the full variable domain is EPEVTQTPSHQVTQMGQEVILRCVPISNHLYFYWYRQILGQKVEFLVSFYNNEISEKSEIFDDQFSVERPDGSNFTLKIRSTKLEDSAMYFCASSYGTPRTNTIYFGEGSWLTVV.

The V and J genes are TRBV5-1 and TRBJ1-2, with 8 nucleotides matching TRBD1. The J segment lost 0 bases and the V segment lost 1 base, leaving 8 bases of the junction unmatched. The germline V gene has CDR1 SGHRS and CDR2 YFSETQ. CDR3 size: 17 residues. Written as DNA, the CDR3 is TGCGCCAGCAGCTTGCGCCACGGACAGGGTTCTAACTATGGCTACACCTTC. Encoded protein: CASSLRHGQGSNYGYTF.

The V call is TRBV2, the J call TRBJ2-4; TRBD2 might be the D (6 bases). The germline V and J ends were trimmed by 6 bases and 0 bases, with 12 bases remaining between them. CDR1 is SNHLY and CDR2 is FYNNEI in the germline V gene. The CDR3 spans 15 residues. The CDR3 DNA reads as TGTGCCAGCAGGCGGGACGGATTAGCCAAAAACATTCAGTACTTC. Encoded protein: CASRRDGLAKNIQYF.

The DNA for the CDR3 is TGTGCCAGCAGCTTACAGGGGGTGAACACTGAAGCTTTCTTT. Its translation: CASSLQGVNTEAFF. The chain joins TRBV5-4 to TRBJ1-1, with 8 bases that match TRBD1. The CDR3 length is 14 residues. Unmatched junction bases numbered 0, after V lost 2 bases and J lost 0 bases. The germline V gene encodes CDR1 SGHNT and CDR2 YYREEE (reference sequence).

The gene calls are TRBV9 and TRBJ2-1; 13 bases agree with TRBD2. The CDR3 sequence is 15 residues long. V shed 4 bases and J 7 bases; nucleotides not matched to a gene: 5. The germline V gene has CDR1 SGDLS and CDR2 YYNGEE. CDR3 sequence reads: CASSSGTSGANEQFF. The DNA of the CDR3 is TGTGCCAGCAGCTCAGGGACTAGCGGGGCGAATGAGCAGTTCTTC.

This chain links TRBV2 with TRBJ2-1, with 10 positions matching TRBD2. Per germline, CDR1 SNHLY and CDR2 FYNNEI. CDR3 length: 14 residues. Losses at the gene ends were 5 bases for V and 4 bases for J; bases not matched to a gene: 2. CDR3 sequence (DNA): TGTGCCAGCAGTAGCGGGGGGGATTACAATGAGCAGTTCTTC. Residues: CASSSGGDYNEQFF.